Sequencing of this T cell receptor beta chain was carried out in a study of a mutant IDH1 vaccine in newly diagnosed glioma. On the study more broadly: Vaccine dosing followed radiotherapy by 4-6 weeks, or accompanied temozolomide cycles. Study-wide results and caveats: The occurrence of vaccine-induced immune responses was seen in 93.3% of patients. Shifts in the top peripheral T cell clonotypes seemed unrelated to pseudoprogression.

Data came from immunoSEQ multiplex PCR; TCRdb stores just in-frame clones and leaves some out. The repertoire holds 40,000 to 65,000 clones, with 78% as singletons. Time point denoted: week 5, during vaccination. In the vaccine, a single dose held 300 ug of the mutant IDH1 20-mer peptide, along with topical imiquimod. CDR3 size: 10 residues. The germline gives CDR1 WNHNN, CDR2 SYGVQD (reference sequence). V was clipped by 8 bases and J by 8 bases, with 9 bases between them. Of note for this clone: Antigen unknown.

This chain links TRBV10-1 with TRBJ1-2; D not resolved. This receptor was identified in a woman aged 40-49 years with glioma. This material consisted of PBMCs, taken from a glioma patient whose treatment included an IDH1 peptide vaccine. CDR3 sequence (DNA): TGCGCCAGCCCGCGGGTGGGCTACACCTTC. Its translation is CASPRVGYTF.